This TCR beta chain derives from a study of CD8+CD57+ T cells in acquired aplastic anemia. The CDR3 length is 13 residues. Germline V gene data show CDR1 as DFQATT and CDR2 as SNEGSKA (reference sequence). V was trimmed by 1 base and J by 5 bases, leaving 9 bases between them. Patients selected for sequencing had displayed CD8+CD57+ cell expansion by flow cytometry. Profiling of TCR beta VDJ combinations and CDR3 sequences used genomic DNA as template. TCRdb itself ran the reads through MiXCR, one entry per CDR3 protein. The table lists about 260,000 distinct CDR3 sequences, 82% of them singletons. The rearrangement joins TRBV20-1 to TRBJ2-4; D may correspond to TRBD1 or TRBD2 (5 bases each). The clonotype originates from a human donor with aplastic anemia. Material for sequencing was sorted CD4+, CD8+, or CD8+CD57+ T cells (not recorded which) from PBMCs. DNA of the CDR3: TGCAGTGCTAGAGTGGGGGATGAAAACATTCAGTACTTC. Its translation is CSARVGDENIQYF.